A single sample is the source of the 28 T cell receptor beta chains below, sequenced in a study of low-dose radiotherapy and immunotherapy resistance in tumors. Primers used for first-strand cDNA, a TRAV- and TRBV-specific set, covered both alpha and beta chains. The TCRs were subjected to amplification over approximately 20 PCR cycles employing a constant-region primer in conjunction with a V-primer adapter. TCRdb fed the reads into MiXCR, producing one record per CDR3 protein. The repertoire holds tens of thousands of distinct CDR3 sequences, with roughly 30% as singletons. The sample's time point: before trial treatment. Sequences were derived from PBMCs, sampled before treatment. These TCRs come from a female donor with ovarian cancer.

This clonotype came up many times. The CDR3 protein is CASSLAPMGDTQYF. The CDR3 DNA sequence: TGTGCCAGCAGCTTAGCCCCGATGGGGGATACGCAGTATTTT. This rearrangement joins TRBV7-2 to TRBJ2-3; no reliable D call. Looked up from germline, CDR1 is SGHTA and CDR2 is FQGNSA. This CDR3 comprises 14 residues. V shed 0 bases and J shed 6 bases, with 10 bases lying between them.

The rearrangement links TRBV29-1 to TRBJ2-3; the D call may be TRBD1 or TRBD2 (6 bases each). The V and J ends lost 6 bases and 5 bases respectively, with 12 bases between them. The germline V gene encodes CDR1 SQVTM and CDR2 ANQGSEA. This CDR3 comprises 12 residues. CDR3 loop: CSVKRGEDTQYF. The CDR3 nucleotides are TGCAGCGTCAAGAGGGGGGAAGATACGCAGTATTTT.

This clonotype was counted between two and nine times. The chain employs TRBV5-1 and TRBJ2-7, with TRBD2 matching over 12 bases. J lost 0 bases, V lost 7 bases, and 2 bases had no gene match. The CDR3 consists of 14 residues. Germline CDR1 and CDR2: SGHRS and YFSETQ. The CDR3 sequence is CASGLAGFSYEQYF. For the CDR3, the DNA is TGCGCCAGCGGACTAGCGGGATTCTCCTACGAGCAGTACTTC.

This clonotype was picked up many times. V usage is TRBV27 and J usage is TRBJ2-7, with D possibly being TRBD1 (5 bases). This CDR3 is 13 amino acids long. The V end was cut by 7 bases, the J end by 5 bases, with 15 bases between. The germline V gene has CDR1 MNHEY and CDR2 SMNVEV (reference sequence). As DNA, the CDR3 is TGTGCCAGCAACAGGAACGGCGGAAACGAGCAGTACTTC. It specifies CASNRNGGNEQYF.

The chain is built from TRBV21-1 and TRBJ2-3; TRBD1 is taken as the D call from the table, unchecked against the DNA. TRBV21-1 is annotated as a pseudogene. This CDR3 spans 17 amino acids. In nucleotides, the CDR3 is TGTGCCAGCAGCAAAACGGGACCCCTAGGCAGCACAGATACGCAGTATTTT. Protein: CASSKTGPLGSTDTQYF.

The chain recombines TRBV28 with TRBJ2-1, with D perhaps TRBD1 (6 bases). The CDR3 is 14 residues long. In germline, CDR1 is MDHEN, CDR2 SYDVKM. V lost 7 bases to trimming and J lost 5 bases, with 15 bases between them. The DNA for the CDR3 is TGTGCCAGCACCTTCGGGCAGGGGCACAATGAGCAGTTCTTC. Protein: CASTFGQGHNEQFF.

This clonotype was counted a few times. The V gene is TRBV27, the J gene TRBJ1-6, with TRBD1 as a possible D gene (5 bases). The germline gives CDR1 MNHEY, CDR2 SMNVEV (reference sequence). The length of the CDR3 is 15 residues. Trimming took 4 bases from V and 7 from J, leaving 14 bases between them. CDR3 amino acids: CASSSPKGQNSPLHF. The CDR3 nucleotides are TGTGCCAGCAGTTCCCCCAAGGGGCAGAATTCACCCCTCCACTTT.

This clonotype was seen once. The chain couples TRBV13 to TRBJ2-1, with TRBD2 matching 8 bases. The V gene end was trimmed by 6 bases and the J gene end by 6 bases; junction bases not matched to a gene: 13. The CDR3 extends over 16 amino acids. The germline CDR1 and CDR2 sequences are PRHDT and FYEKMQ (reference sequence). In DNA, the CDR3 is TGTGCCAGCAGTTTCAAATCCACCGGGACTAGCAATGAGCAGTTCTTC. Translation gives CASSFKSTGTSNEQFF.

J is TRBJ1-4 and V is TRBV13; 7 bases are shared with TRBD1. The germline V gene has CDR1 PRHDT and CDR2 FYEKMQ (reference sequence). This CDR3 comprises 17 residues. Losses at the gene ends were 9 bases for V and 0 bases for J; bases not matched to a gene: 13. The CDR3 region has the DNA TGTGCCAGTAGTATTCGTCGGGACAGCGCAACTAATGAAAAACTGTTTTTT. This sequence encodes CASSIRRDSATNEKLFF.

This clonotype was detected ten times or more. The chain has TRBV29-1 and TRBJ2-5; 7 nucleotides line up with TRBD2. CDR3 length equals 12 residues. Trimming took 4 bases from V and 6 from J; bases not matched to a gene: 5. Germline loops: CDR1 SQVTM, CDR2 ANQGSEA. The CDR3 DNA follows: TGCAGCGTTGGCGGACTAGGGAAGACCCAGTACTTC. Translating gives CSVGGLGKTQYF.

This clonotype was seen many times. CDR3: CAWSVRLYSNQPQHF. The DNA of the CDR3 is TGTGCCTGGAGTGTACGACTATATAGCAATCAGCCCCAGCATTTT. This chain links TRBV30 with TRBJ1-5, with D unclear. Germline values: CDR1 GTSNPN, CDR2 SVGIG (reference sequence). The V and J ends lost 0 bases and 0 bases respectively, with 9 bases between them. The CDR3 extends over 15 amino acids.

This clonotype was counted ten times or more. V is TRBV9 and J is TRBJ2-2; 8 nucleotides line up with TRBD1. This CDR3 region has 16 residues. With 4 bases clipped from V and 4 bases from J, the junction kept 9 bases outside the gene matches. Germline V lookup: CDR1 SGDLS, CDR2 YYNGEE. CDR3 region: CASSTGQGMGTGELFF. The DNA of the CDR3 is TGTGCCAGCAGCACAGGACAGGGCATGGGCACCGGGGAGCTGTTTTTT.

This clonotype was observed a single time. V is TRBV9 and J is TRBJ2-7, with D unresolved. Trimming left V 0 bases short and J 4 bases short, with 5 bases between. The CDR3 sequence is 12 residues long. Germline V gene lookup returns CDR1 SGDLS and CDR2 YYNGEE. The CDR3: CASSVARYEQYF. In DNA, the CDR3 is TGTGCCAGCAGCGTAGCTAGGTACGAGCAGTACTTC.

The genes are TRBV19 and TRBJ2-6, with D perhaps matching TRBD1 or TRBD2 (5 bases each). The germline CDR1 and CDR2 sequences are LNHDA and SQIVND (reference sequence). V was clipped by 6 bases and J by 0 bases, with 15 bases between them. The CDR3 totals 17 residues. The CDR3, as DNA: TGTGCCAGTAGACCGGGACGGACGGACTCTGGGGCCAACGTCCTGACTTTC. Translated: CASRPGRTDSGANVLTF.

The chain employs TRBV2 and TRBJ2-5; D is undetermined. The CDR3 totals 14 residues. V was shortened by 2 bases and J by 2 bases, with 9 bases between the two germline ends. Germline V gene data show CDR1 as SNHLY and CDR2 as FYNNEI. The CDR3: CASSEWVVQETQYF. CDR3 nucleotides: TGTGCCAGCAGTGAATGGGTTGTACAAGAGACCCAGTACTTC.

The chain combines TRBV7-6 with TRBJ2-1; D may correspond to TRBD1 or TRBD2 (5 bases each). V was trimmed by 1 base and J by 2 bases, leaving 9 bases between them. The germline CDR1 and CDR2 sequences are SGHVS and FNYEAQ. The CDR3 spans 15 residues. CDR3 in amino acids: CASSLGGPAYNEQFF. The CDR3 bases are TGTGCCAGCAGCTTAGGGGGACCCGCCTACAATGAGCAGTTCTTC.

The chain joins TRBV5-1 to TRBJ2-1; 7 bases agree with TRBD1. In germline, CDR1 is SGHRS, CDR2 YFSETQ. Trimming removed 4 bases from V and 10 bases from J; junction bases left unmatched: 11. The CDR3 sequence is 14 residues long. CDR3 sequence: CASSRTGDSYEQFF. Here the CDR3 DNA reads TGCGCCAGCAGCCGGACAGGCGATTCCTACGAGCAGTTCTTC.

This clonotype has a count of ten or more. The chain uses TRBV4-1 and TRBJ2-1; 8 nucleotides line up with TRBD1. Germline trimming cut 0 bases from V and 16 bases from J; bases unmatched to any gene: 2. Germline CDR1 reads MGHRA; CDR2 reads YSYEKL. CDR3 length: 11 amino acids. Here the CDR3 DNA reads TGCGCCAGCAGCCAAGAGGGACAGGTTTTCTTC. It codes for CASSQEGQVFF.

This clonotype was detected ten times or more. The rearrangement joins TRBV4-3 to TRBJ2-3; D may be TRBD1 (8 bases). The CDR3 length is 18 residues. Trimming removed 0 bases at V and 5 bases at J, with 21 bases between. Germline V gene lookup returns CDR1 LGHNA and CDR2 YSLEER. The CDR3 loop is CASSQELLTSGTGDTQYF. In DNA form, the CDR3 reads TGCGCCAGCAGCCAAGAACTCTTGACGAGCGGGACAGGAGATACGCAGTATTTT.

This clonotype occurred many times. The rearrangement links TRBV19 to TRBJ2-1; a possible D gene is TRBD1 (6 bases). Trimming shortened V by 8 bases and J by 2 bases, and 16 bases separated the two germline ends. This CDR3 comprises 15 residues. The germline V gene encodes CDR1 LNHDA and CDR2 SQIVND (reference sequence). CDR3 sequence: CASQTQGLAYNEQFF. The CDR3 DNA reads TGTGCCAGTCAGACCCAGGGGCTGGCCTACAATGAGCAGTTCTTC.

V usage is TRBV20-1 and J usage is TRBJ2-3; tentatively, D is TRBD1 or TRBD2 (6 bases each). The CDR3 contains 13 residues. The germline V gene encodes CDR1 DFQATT and CDR2 SNEGSKA (reference sequence). CDR3 bases: TGCAGCCCCAGGCCGGGGGCGGCAGATACGCAGTATTTT. Its protein product is CSPRPGAADTQYF.

This clonotype was seen at least ten times. The chain uses TRBV5-1 and TRBJ2-1; perhaps TRBD2 as D (6 bases). This CDR3 contains 16 residues. V was pared by 5 bases and J by 0 bases, with 15 bases between. The germline gives CDR1 SGHRS, CDR2 YFSETQ. The CDR3: CASRSVAASSYNEQFF. The CDR3 bases are TGCGCCAGCAGATCGGTAGCGGCAAGCTCCTACAATGAGCAGTTCTTC.

The chain employs TRBV28 and TRBJ1-2; no clear D. The CDR3 is made up of 13 amino acids. The germline V gene has CDR1 MDHEN and CDR2 SYDVKM. The V and J ends lost 7 bases and 6 bases respectively, with 15 bases between them. The CDR3 loop reads CASTARVANGYTF. DNA of the CDR3: TGTGCCAGCACAGCGAGGGTGGCGAATGGCTACACCTTC.

This clonotype was found once. The rearrangement links TRBV12-3 or TRBV12-4 to TRBJ2-1; D call uncertain. This CDR3 has 16 amino acids. The V and J ends lost 7 bases and 0 bases respectively, with 16 bases between them. The chain's CDR3 is CASTFSDGNSYNEQFF. The CDR3 bases are TGTGCCAGCACCTTTTCGGACGGAAACTCCTACAATGAGCAGTTCTTC.

This clonotype has ten or more counts. The chain joins TRBV2 to TRBJ2-3, with 9 positions matching TRBD2. This CDR3 has 15 residues. CDR1 and CDR2 (germline): SNHLY, FYNNEI. Trimming took 4 bases from V and 8 from J; bases not matched to a gene: 10. CDR3 sequence reads: CASSGTPAGGSTQYF. CDR3 coding DNA: TGTGCCAGCAGTGGAACCCCAGCGGGGGGCAGTACGCAGTATTTT.

This clonotype was observed many times. The V and J genes are TRBV4-1 and TRBJ2-1; D is possibly TRBD2 (5 bases). The CDR3 has 14 residues. V was cut by 1 base and J by 8 bases, with 12 bases left in between. Germline CDR1 is MGHRA and CDR2 is YSYEKL. Here the CDR3 reads CASSQVGREHEQFF. Written as DNA, the CDR3 is TGCGCCAGCAGCCAAGTTGGAAGGGAGCATGAGCAGTTCTTC.

This chain's CDR3 is CASSLGTTSGRYEQYF. The CDR3 DNA reads TGCGCCAGCAGCTTGGGTACGACTAGCGGGAGGTACGAGCAGTACTTC. V usage is TRBV5-1 and J usage is TRBJ2-7; 13 nucleotides agree with TRBD2. V lost 0 bases, J lost 4 bases, and 4 bases stayed unmatched. From germline, CDR1 is SGHRS and CDR2 YFSETQ. This CDR3 has 16 residues.

Details on this clonotype: It is likely a read error: a sequence one base away is far more abundant. The chain links TRBV7-9 to TRBJ2-1; 7 nucleotides match TRBD1. The CDR3 covers 15 residues. After removal of 3 bases from V and 10 bases from J, the junction contained 12 bases not matched to a gene. The germline CDR1 and CDR2 sequences are SEHNR and FQNEAQ (reference sequence). CDR3 residues: CASSLTGTDYYEQFF. The DNA of the CDR3 is TGTGCCAGCAGCTTGACCGGGACAGACTACTACGAGCAGTTCTTC.